There are a few counts of the clone carrying this T cell receptor (beta chain). Its antigen is unknown. This record belongs to a study of CD8+ T cells in alopecia areata. General study points: In patients, TCRs were shared less clearly than in mice, and HLA may possibly be involved. Scalp repertoires also include resident alphabeta T cells from normal skin. Affected scalp, especially in alopecia totalis/universalis, had a higher clonality than normal scalp did.

CDR3 length equals 13 residues. V lost 5 bases and J lost 3, with 11 bases in between. Germline V gene sequence: CDR1 SQVTM, CDR2 ANQGSEA. Isolated RNA was reverse transcribed into cDNA used as the sequencing template. TCRdb's copy holds only in-frame clones and misses some; the assay was immunoSEQ multiplex PCR. The sample holds 65,000 to 95,000 clones, roughly half seen once. PBMCs served as the source from which CD4+ and CD8+ T cells were sorted. The origin of this receptor is a human donor with alopecia areata. The sequenced sample consisted of NKG2D-high CD8+ T cells sorted from blood. V gene TRBV29-1 combines with J gene TRBJ2-1, with D perhaps matching TRBD1 (5 bases). The CDR3 loop reads CSVFQGDYNEQFF. CDR3 nucleotides: TGCAGCGTTTTTCAGGGTGACTACAATGAGCAGTTCTTC.